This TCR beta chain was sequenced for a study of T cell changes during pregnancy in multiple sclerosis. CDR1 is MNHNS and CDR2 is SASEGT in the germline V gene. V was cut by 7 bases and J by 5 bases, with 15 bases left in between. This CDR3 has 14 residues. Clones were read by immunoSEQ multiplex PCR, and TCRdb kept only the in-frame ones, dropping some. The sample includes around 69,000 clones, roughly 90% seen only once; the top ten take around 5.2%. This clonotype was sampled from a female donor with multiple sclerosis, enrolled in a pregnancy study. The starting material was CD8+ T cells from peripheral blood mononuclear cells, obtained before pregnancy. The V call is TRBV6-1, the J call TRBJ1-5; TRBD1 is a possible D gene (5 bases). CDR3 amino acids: CASNLGEGHQPQHF. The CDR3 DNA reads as TGTGCCAGCAATTTGGGGGAGGGACATCAGCCCCAGCATTTT.